Listed here is a single T cell receptor (beta chain). Its antigen is not yet known. No base quality values were provided; no much bigger clone lies one nucleotide off. Peripheral blood CD8+ and CD4+ T cells from healthy donors, Susac syndrome patients and multiple sclerosis patients were profiled using high-throughput TCR beta sequencing. Healthy donors were age- and sex-matched controls. Bulk CD8+ and CD4+ T cells were purified by magnetic negative isolation, whereas CD8+ TEMRA cells were enriched by FACS. Blood was drawn into EDTA tubes, processed within 24 hours, and PBMCs were isolated by density gradient centrifugation. PBMCs intended for TCR sequencing were cryopreserved in liquid nitrogen and thawed later in a water bath at 37 degrees C. The sorted or isolated CD4+, CD8+ and CD8+ TEMRA cells had a purity of 90% or higher. This sample was included in a study of CD8 T cells in Susac syndrome (dated by TCRdb to between 2017 and 2020). For the study in its entirety: Repertoire sequencing was used to test whether CD8+ T cell activation and differentiation in Susac syndrome was antigen driven.

At the junction V is shortened by 6 bases and J by 3 bases; bases outside the gene matches: 8. The germline V gene yields MNHEY for CDR1 and SVGEGT for CDR2. The CDR3, from cysteine to phenylalanine, totals 14 residues. Of all the DNA, just the CDR3 is kept, 42 bases in frame from base 1. Overall results and qualifications from the work: The study acknowledged that relatively few individuals were included in the TCR sequencing and HLA analysis.

RNA was extracted using the RNeasy kit, and roughly 0.5 to 1 microgram was reverse transcribed with random hexamers. TCR beta CDR3 regions were amplified with the immunoSEQ multiplex PCR assay covering 54 Vbeta and 13 Jbeta segments. To correct PCR amplification bias, a synthetic template baseline was used for both primer optimization and computational correction. As for the authors' bioinformatics: Reads were annotated to V, D and J genes according to IMGT and were analyzed with immunoSEQ Analyzer, with only productive sequences retained. Clonality was calculated as one minus the Shannon entropy normalized by log2 of the number of productive unique sequences. Public and private clones were assessed among the 100 most prevalent clones of each patient and control. Clones were defined as Susac-specific when absent from the healthy and MS cohorts, from roughly 1,000 published viral clones and from other ImmuneACCESS disease sequences. TCRdb reprocessed the public reads (quality trimming at Q25 with fastp, clone calling with MiXCR) and kept in-frame beta chains. Entries are consolidated by CDR3 protein sequence, retaining the most common genes and DNA. The V and J calls shown here were made by TCRdb, not taken from the authors' results. The sample includes about 210,000 distinct CDR3 sequences, with 90% to 95% observed a single time. The biggest ten clones account for approximately 0.094% of the sample.

This TCR came from a human donor in good health. This sequence uses TRBV6-2 or TRBV6-3 and TRBJ2-7; 7 central bases correspond to TRBD1. Sequencing input: CD4+ T cells from PBMCs. The DNA sequence follows: TGTGCCAGCAGGTTCCGGGACAGCAACTACGAGCAGTACTTC. Translated, it gives CASRFRDSNYEQYF.